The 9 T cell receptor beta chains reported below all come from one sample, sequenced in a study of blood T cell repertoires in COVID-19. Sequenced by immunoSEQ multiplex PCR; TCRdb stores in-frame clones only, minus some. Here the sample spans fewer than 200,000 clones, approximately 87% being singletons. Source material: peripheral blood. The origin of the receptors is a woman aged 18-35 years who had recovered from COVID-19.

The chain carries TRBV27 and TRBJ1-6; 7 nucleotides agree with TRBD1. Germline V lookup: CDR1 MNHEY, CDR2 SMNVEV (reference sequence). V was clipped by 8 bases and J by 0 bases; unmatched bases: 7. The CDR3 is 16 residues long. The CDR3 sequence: CASGDRAGSYNSPLHF. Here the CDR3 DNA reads TGTGCCAGCGGCGACAGGGCGGGCTCCTATAATTCACCCCTCCACTTT.

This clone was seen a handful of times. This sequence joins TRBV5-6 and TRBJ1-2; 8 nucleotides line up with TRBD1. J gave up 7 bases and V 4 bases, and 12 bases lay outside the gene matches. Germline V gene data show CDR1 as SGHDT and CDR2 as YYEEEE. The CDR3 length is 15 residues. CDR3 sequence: CASSPTGVTGSGYTF. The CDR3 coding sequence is TGTGCCAGCAGCCCGACAGGGGTTACGGGTAGTGGCTACACCTTC.

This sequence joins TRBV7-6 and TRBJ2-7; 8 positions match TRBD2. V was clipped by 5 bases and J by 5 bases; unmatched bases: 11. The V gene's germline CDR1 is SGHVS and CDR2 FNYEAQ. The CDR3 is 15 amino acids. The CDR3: CASSPHTDGRDEQYV. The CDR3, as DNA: TGTGCCAGCAGCCCCCACACGGACGGGAGGGACGAGCAGTACGTC.

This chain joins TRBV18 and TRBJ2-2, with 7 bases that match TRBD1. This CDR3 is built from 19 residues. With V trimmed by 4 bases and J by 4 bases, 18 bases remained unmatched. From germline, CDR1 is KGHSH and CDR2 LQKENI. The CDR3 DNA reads TGTGCCAGCTCACTAAATCTAAACCGACAGGGCGTTGGCACCGGGGAGCTGTTTTTT. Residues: CASSLNLNRQGVGTGELFF.

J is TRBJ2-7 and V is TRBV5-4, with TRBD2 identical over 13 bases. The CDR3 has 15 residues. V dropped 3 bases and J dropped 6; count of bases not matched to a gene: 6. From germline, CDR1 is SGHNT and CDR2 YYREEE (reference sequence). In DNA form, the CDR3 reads TGTGCCAGCAGCTACGGACTAGCGGGAGTCTCCGAGCAGTACGTC. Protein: CASSYGLAGVSEQYV.

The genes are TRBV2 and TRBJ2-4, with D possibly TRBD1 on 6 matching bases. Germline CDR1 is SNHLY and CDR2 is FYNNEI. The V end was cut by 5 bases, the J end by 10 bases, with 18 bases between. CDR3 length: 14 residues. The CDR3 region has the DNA TGTGCCAGCAGTAATACCGGGACAACCTTTATTCAGTACTTC. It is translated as CASSNTGTTFIQYF. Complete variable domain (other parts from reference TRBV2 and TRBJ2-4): EPEVTQTPSHQVTQMGQEVILRCVPISNHLYFYWYRQILGQKVEFLVSFYNNEISEKSEIFDDQFSVERPDGSNFTLKIRSTKLEDSAMYFCASSNTGTTFIQYFGAGTRLSVL.

The CDR3: CASMIVYSNQPQHF. The CDR3 DNA reads as TGTGCCAGCATGATAGTCTATAGCAATCAGCCCCAGCATTTT. This rearrangement joins TRBV21-1 to TRBJ1-5. TRBV21-1 is marked as a pseudogene. The CDR3 has 14 amino acids.

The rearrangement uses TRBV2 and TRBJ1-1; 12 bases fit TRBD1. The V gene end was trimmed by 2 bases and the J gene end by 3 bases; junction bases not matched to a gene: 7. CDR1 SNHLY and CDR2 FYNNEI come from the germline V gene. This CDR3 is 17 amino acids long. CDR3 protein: CASSEWDRGHGDTEAFF. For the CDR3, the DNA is TGTGCCAGCAGTGAATGGGACAGGGGGCACGGCGACACTGAAGCTTTCTTT. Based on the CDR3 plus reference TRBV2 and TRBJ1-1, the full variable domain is EPEVTQTPSHQVTQMGQEVILRCVPISNHLYFYWYRQILGQKVEFLVSFYNNEISEKSEIFDDQFSVERPDGSNFTLKIRSTKLEDSAMYFCASSEWDRGHGDTEAFFGQGTRLTVV.

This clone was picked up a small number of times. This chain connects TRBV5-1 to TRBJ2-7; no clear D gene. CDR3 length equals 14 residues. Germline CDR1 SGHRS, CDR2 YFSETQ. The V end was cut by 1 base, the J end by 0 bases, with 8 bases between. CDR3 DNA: TGCGCCAGCAGCTTGAGTCAGTCCTCCTACGAGCAGTACTTC. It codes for CASSLSQSSYEQYF.